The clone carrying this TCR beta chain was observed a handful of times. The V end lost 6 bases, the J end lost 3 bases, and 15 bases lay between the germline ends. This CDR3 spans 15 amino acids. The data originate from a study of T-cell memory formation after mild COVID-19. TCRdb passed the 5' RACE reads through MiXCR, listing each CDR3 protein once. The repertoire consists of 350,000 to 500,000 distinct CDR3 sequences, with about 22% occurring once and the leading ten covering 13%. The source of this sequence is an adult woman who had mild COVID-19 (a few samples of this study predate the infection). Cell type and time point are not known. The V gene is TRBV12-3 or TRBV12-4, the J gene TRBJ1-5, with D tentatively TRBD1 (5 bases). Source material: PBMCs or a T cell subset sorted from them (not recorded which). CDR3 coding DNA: TGTGCCAGCAGCCCCCCCCTGGGGGACAATCAGCCCCAGCATTTT. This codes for CASSPPLGDNQPQHF.